This T cell receptor beta chain was profiled in a study of shared clonotypes between healthy human individuals. The study, taken as a whole, reports: Non-shared clonotypes were found to have lower generation probabilities than the clonotypes that were shared by all four of the sorted-subset donors. Inspection by rarefaction showed sorted-subset sequencing to be incomplete despite large depth. A generally larger estimated richness was seen in naive subsets than in memory subsets.

Caucasian adults residing in Nashville, Tennessee made up all the donors. Remarks on this clone: Antigen unknown. Other DNA sequences in this specimen translate into the identical CDR3.

The CDR3 sequence is 13 residues long. V shed 4 bases and J shed 1 base, with 8 bases lying between them. From germline, CDR1 is SGHNT and CDR2 YYREEE (reference sequence). Using immunoSEQ multiplex PCR, the repertoire was profiled, and TCRdb retains in-frame clones only, with some absent. This table holds 2 million or so clones, over 85% found once. The chain uses TRBV5-4 and TRBJ1-1, with D tentatively TRBD1 (6 bases). The source of this sequence is a man between 18 and 29 years old in good health. Sequencing input: naive CD4+ T cells sorted from blood. Documented subset: CD45RA+ positively selected. The CDR3 is CASSGRGNTEAFF. Written as DNA, the CDR3 is TGTGCCAGCAGCGGCAGGGGGAACACTGAAGCTTTCTTT.